Presented here are 13 T cell receptor beta chains from one specimen sequenced in a study of human T cells and chemical hapten exposure. Stated time point: patch test 1, 2 weeks after DPC sensitization. Treatment specified: therapeutic diphenylcyclopropenone sensitization with weekly scalp DPC. TCRdb re-called the RACE reads with MiXCR, one entry per CDR3 protein. The sample has around 380,000 distinct CDR3 sequences; more than 4.5% are singletons. The input for sequencing was whole blood, taken in connection with sensitization to the hapten diphenylcyclopropenone (DPC). The receptor source for this set is a woman in her fifties or sixties with alopecia areata. Some clones in this sample may be carry-over from other donors' samples.

This clonotype was seen many times. V is TRBV20-1 and J is TRBJ2-5; D is ambiguous. Trimming took 0 bases from V and 5 from J, leaving 13 bases between them. The CDR3 spans 14 residues. Germline V CDR1 and CDR2: DFQATT, SNEGSKA (reference sequence). CDR3 in DNA: TGCAGTGCTAGAGATGCTCTTTCCAGGGAGACCCAGTACTTC. Its protein is CSARDALSRETQYF.

The genes are TRBV7-2 and TRBJ2-5, with TRBD1 matching 9 bases. The V segment lost 5 bases and the J segment 5 bases; nucleotides outside the gene matches: 6. CDR1 and CDR2 (germline): SGHTA, FQGNSA. The CDR3 runs to 14 residues. CDR3 residues: CASSPDRGWETQYF. The CDR3 DNA reads as TGTGCCAGCAGCCCGGACAGGGGATGGGAGACCCAGTACTTC.

This clonotype was seen ten or more times. This chain uses TRBV6-1 with TRBJ2-3; D is perhaps TRBD2 (6 bases). V was shortened by 3 bases and J by 4 bases, with 14 bases between the two germline ends. Germline loops: CDR1 MNHNS, CDR2 SASEGT. The CDR3 is 15 amino acids. CDR3: CASSEYRDSADTQYF. In DNA, the CDR3 is TGTGCCAGCAGTGAGTACCGGGACTCGGCAGATACGCAGTATTTT.

This clonotype was observed at least ten times. The CDR3 protein is CASTAAGMPLHF. CDR3 sequence (DNA): TGTGCCAGCACGGCTGCCGGAATGCCCCTCCACTTT. The chain joins TRBV6-1 to TRBJ1-6; no clear D. The CDR3 is 12 amino acids. In germline, CDR1 is MNHNS, CDR2 SASEGT. Trimming cost V 7 bases and J 13 bases, with 14 bases left between them.

This clonotype was recorded a few times. This rearrangement joins TRBV27 to TRBJ1-1; TRBD1 agrees at 7 bases. The trim removed 3 bases at V and 8 bases at J, leaving 9 bases unmatched. Germline loops: CDR1 MNHEY, CDR2 SMNVEV (reference sequence). The CDR3 has 14 residues. CDR3 residues: CASSFQGGRIEAFF. CDR3 DNA: TGTGCCAGCAGTTTTCAGGGGGGTCGGATCGAAGCTTTCTTT.

This clonotype was observed a few times. V and J are TRBV4-3 and TRBJ2-7; 9 bases line up with TRBD1. The germline gives CDR1 LGHNA, CDR2 YSLEER. CDR3 length: 15 amino acids. J lost 3 bases, V lost 5 bases, and 8 bases had no gene match. The CDR3 sequence is CASSAGQGADYEQYF. DNA of the CDR3: TGCGCCAGCAGCGCGGGACAGGGTGCAGACTACGAGCAGTACTTC.

V usage is TRBV18 and J usage is TRBJ2-1, with D uncertain. Trimming shortened V by 0 bases and J by 8 bases, and 8 bases separated the two germline ends. The CDR3 runs 13 residues. Germline V lookup: CDR1 KGHSH, CDR2 LQKENI. The CDR3 sequence is CASSPPSEDEQFF. The DNA for the CDR3 is TGTGCCAGCTCACCACCGAGCGAGGATGAGCAGTTCTTC.

This clonotype has ten or more counts. This chain uses TRBV28 with TRBJ2-5, with TRBD2 as a possible D gene (5 bases). This CDR3 is 14 amino acids long. Trimming took 6 bases from V and 2 from J, leaving 13 bases between them. Per germline, CDR1 MDHEN and CDR2 SYDVKM. The CDR3 spells CASSRGPGQETQYF. The CDR3 nucleotides read TGTGCCAGCAGCCGTGGACCGGGACAAGAGACCCAGTACTTC.

V and J are TRBV6-5 and TRBJ2-2; D is uncertain. Germline CDR1 and CDR2: MNHEY and SVGAGI. V was shortened by 3 bases and J by 1 base, with 9 bases between the two germline ends. This CDR3 spans 15 amino acids. The CDR3 DNA sequence: TGTGCCAGCAGTTATAGAGACCTGAACACCGGGGAGCTGTTTTTT. Translating it yields CASSYRDLNTGELFF.

Many counts were recorded for this clonotype. The chain employs TRBV27 and TRBJ2-2; either TRBD1 or TRBD2 may fit D (5 bases each). CDR1 and CDR2 from the germline V gene are MNHEY and SMNVEV (reference sequence). V was clipped by 2 bases and J by 6 bases, with 10 bases between them. There are 14 residues in the CDR3. CDR3 sequence: CASSLIGTAGELFF. CDR3 nucleotide sequence: TGTGCCAGCAGTTTAATCGGGACGGCCGGGGAGCTGTTTTTT.

The sample holds a few counts of this clonotype. The rearrangement links TRBV5-1 to TRBJ2-7, with 8 bases aligning to TRBD1. The V gene end was trimmed by 0 bases and the J gene end by 2 bases; junction bases not matched to a gene: 10. The CDR3 is made up of 17 amino acids. Germline V gene lookup returns CDR1 SGHRS and CDR2 YFSETQ. CDR3 DNA: TGCGCCAGCAGCTTGGACCCCGACAGGGGCCAGCCCTACGAGCAGTACTTC. Translating gives CASSLDPDRGQPYEQYF.

The chain employs TRBV20-1 and TRBJ2-7; 10 bases fit TRBD2. Germline-derived CDR1 and CDR2 are DFQATT and SNEGSKA (reference sequence). The CDR3 contains 14 residues. Trimming removed 4 bases from V and 3 bases from J; junction bases left unmatched: 6. CDR3 loop: CSATLAGPVYEQYF. The CDR3 bases are TGCAGTGCTACACTAGCGGGACCTGTCTACGAGCAGTACTTC.

This clonotype has ten or more counts. The chain has TRBV11-2 and TRBJ2-5; tentative D call: TRBD2 (5 bases). Germline values: CDR1 SGHAT, CDR2 FQNNGV. The length of the CDR3 is 15 residues. V was cut by 1 base and J by 4 bases, with 13 bases left in between. This CDR3 is CASSLALVHRETQYF. CDR3 nucleotides: TGTGCCAGCAGCTTAGCACTAGTTCACCGAGAGACCCAGTACTTC.